Reported below is one T cell receptor beta chain. Its target is unknown. The CDR3 loop spans 17 amino acids. Trimming cost V 5 bases and J 2 bases; bases outside gene matches: 8. Germline assignment: CDR1 LNHDA and CDR2 SQIVND (reference sequence). This entry is derived from a study of cytotoxic CD8 clonotypes in ibrutinib-treated CLL. Overall study: The patient breakdown showed more than nine relapsed/refractory and approximately 15 treatment-naive cases, with under 18 IGHV unmutated. Recorded responses included around 24 partial and 2 complete; following median approximately six years, 14 stayed remitted and around 12 progressed.

Frozen-stored PBMCs produced 1.5 to 2 micrograms of genomic DNA for TCR beta libraries. Method: immunoSEQ multiplex PCR; TCRdb's copy keeps in-frame clones and lacks some. Of about 84,000 clones in the sample, 70% to 90% were seen once. Regarding the study as a whole: Lymph node repertoires were not studied, and sampling times were unmatched.

J is TRBJ2-3 and V is TRBV19, with TRBD2 matching over 12 bases. The receptor was isolated from a human donor with chronic lymphocytic leukemia. The sample consisted of PBMCs, taken before ibrutinib treatment. DNA of the CDR3: TGTGCCAGTAGTTGGCTAGCGGGAGGGGTGGCCACAGATACGCAGTATTTT. Amino acid sequence: CASSWLAGGVATDTQYF.